Listed below are T cell receptor beta chains from one sample, sequenced in a study of T cells after yellow fever vaccination. TCRdb independently ran MiXCR on the 5' RACE reads; one entry per CDR3 protein. This sample has more than 300,000 distinct CDR3 sequences, with approximately 4% found just once. Sample: PBMCs, taken 15 days after the yellow fever booster vaccination. The receptors shown here come from a man between 18 and 29 years old who received the YFV17D yellow fever vaccine. The CDR3 runs from the conserved cysteine through the conserved F or W. Each record gives: J gene, V gene, CDR3 protein.

j_call: TRBJ1-1; v_call: TRBV28; cdr3_aa: CASSLMGGGTEAFF
j_call: TRBJ2-7; v_call: TRBV9; cdr3_aa: CASSGGQGLGEQYF
j_call: TRBJ2-7; v_call: TRBV7-6; cdr3_aa: CASSSGPPREQYF
j_call: TRBJ2-1; v_call: TRBV12-5; cdr3_aa: CASGEKTEQFF
j_call: TRBJ2-2; v_call: TRBV7-7; cdr3_aa: CASSWTDNTGELFF
j_call: TRBJ2-7; v_call: TRBV6-1; cdr3_aa: CASSMGEQYF
j_call: TRBJ2-5; v_call: TRBV7-2; cdr3_aa: CASSLPRGGETQYF
j_call: TRBJ2-3; v_call: TRBV7-8; cdr3_aa: CASSWTGLAGPDTQYF
j_call: TRBJ2-7; v_call: TRBV10-3; cdr3_aa: CAISEQGNEQYF
j_call: TRBJ1-2; v_call: TRBV20-1; cdr3_aa: CSARGQVNTYGYTF
j_call: TRBJ2-1; v_call: TRBV20-1; cdr3_aa: CSASVFPAYNEQFF
j_call: TRBJ2-3; v_call: TRBV20-1; cdr3_aa: CSARVGSGGTDTQYF
j_call: TRBJ2-3; v_call: TRBV7-6; cdr3_aa: CASSHGTDTQYF
j_call: TRBJ1-3; v_call: TRBV12-3/TRBV12-4; cdr3_aa: CASILFSGNTIYF
j_call: TRBJ2-5; v_call: TRBV7-7; cdr3_aa: CASSARFGGQETQYF
j_call: TRBJ2-1; v_call: TRBV5-6; cdr3_aa: CASTLDRVNEQFF
j_call: TRBJ1-5; v_call: TRBV2; cdr3_aa: CAGGRDYQPQHF
j_call: TRBJ2-5; v_call: TRBV6-5; cdr3_aa: CASSYQRGGGGTQYF
j_call: TRBJ2-1; v_call: TRBV7-6; cdr3_aa: CASSSAVRGNEQFF
j_call: TRBJ2-5; v_call: TRBV20-1; cdr3_aa: CSAPGLATWETQYF
j_call: TRBJ2-5; v_call: TRBV20-1; cdr3_aa: CSARLRRLAGLQETQYF
j_call: TRBJ1-1; v_call: TRBV5-6; cdr3_aa: CASRYLRGYNTEAFF
j_call: TRBJ2-3; v_call: TRBV9; cdr3_aa: CASTQQGARDTQYF
j_call: TRBJ1-1; v_call: TRBV5-4; cdr3_aa: CASSLIGTMNTEAFF
j_call: TRBJ2-3; v_call: TRBV6-5; cdr3_aa: CASRTGLRTGDTQYF
j_call: TRBJ1-2; v_call: TRBV12-3/TRBV12-4; cdr3_aa: CASSFGTGTRGYTF
j_call: TRBJ2-3; v_call: TRBV10-3; cdr3_aa: CAISRQGKVVADTQYF
j_call: TRBJ2-3; v_call: TRBV6-5; cdr3_aa: CASRPPGSTDTQYF
j_call: TRBJ2-7; v_call: TRBV6-1; cdr3_aa: CASSEPRQGAYEQYF
j_call: TRBJ2-1; v_call: TRBV7-6; cdr3_aa: CASSGQGMGEQFF
j_call: TRBJ1-1; v_call: TRBV18; cdr3_aa: CASSRTDSMNTEAFF
j_call: TRBJ2-3; v_call: TRBV18; cdr3_aa: CASSLTGTGRDTQYF
j_call: TRBJ2-5; v_call: TRBV7-7; cdr3_aa: CASSLGGDSQETQYF
j_call: TRBJ2-2; v_call: TRBV7-6; cdr3_aa: CASSSGTNTGELFF
j_call: TRBJ2-3; v_call: TRBV6-5; cdr3_aa: CASRNIAGDLTDTQYF
j_call: TRBJ2-3; v_call: TRBV11-2; cdr3_aa: CASSLVMGLFSTDTQYF
j_call: TRBJ2-3; v_call: TRBV6-2/TRBV6-3; cdr3_aa: CASRTPGRPMYTQYF
j_call: TRBJ2-1; v_call: TRBV6-2/TRBV6-3; cdr3_aa: CASSYSVNEQFF
j_call: TRBJ2-3; v_call: TRBV6-5; cdr3_aa: CASSMGTGGAFTQYF
j_call: TRBJ1-2; v_call: TRBV15; cdr3_aa: CATSRGVEAWDNYGYTF
j_call: TRBJ2-7; v_call: TRBV5-1; cdr3_aa: CASSFDPLTDSYEQYF
j_call: TRBJ1-5; v_call: TRBV5-8; cdr3_aa: CASSSDSSYSNQPQHF
j_call: TRBJ2-1; v_call: TRBV18; cdr3_aa: CASSPLQGSYNEQFF
j_call: TRBJ1-2; v_call: TRBV4-1; cdr3_aa: CASSQEWPSLSYGYTF
j_call: TRBJ1-5; v_call: TRBV5-1; cdr3_aa: CASSTNPGSDQPQHF
j_call: TRBJ1-2; v_call: TRBV5-6; cdr3_aa: CASSLEWKSYGYTF
j_call: TRBJ1-4; v_call: TRBV4-3; cdr3_aa: CASSRHEKLFF
j_call: TRBJ2-1; v_call: TRBV18; cdr3_aa: CASSLLAGGSHEQFF